A selection of T cell receptor beta chains follows, all from one sample in a study of shared clonotypes between healthy human individuals. Clones were sequenced by immunoSEQ multiplex PCR, and TCRdb holds only the in-frame ones, with some missing. The sample includes about 2 million clones, 95% seen only once; the top ten take more than 0.1%. Material for sequencing was naive CD4+ T cells sorted from blood. These receptors were taken from a man younger than 35 in good health. CDR3s include the opening cysteine and the closing phenylalanine or tryptophan. D genes are given only for firm matches. Some rows have no size entry. The others give once, few or many, or a class for an expanded clone.

d_gene,v_gene,abundance,j_gene,CDR3nt,CDR3aa
-,TRBV6-5,-,TRBJ1-5,TGTGCCAGCAGCCGGGACGGAACCGATCAGCCCCAGCATTTT,CASSRDGTDQPQHF
-,TRBV6-1,-,TRBJ1-5,TGTGCCAGCAGTGATTTGGGGGTTATCAATCAGCCCCAGCATTTT,CASSDLGVINQPQHF
TRBD1,TRBV14,-,TRBJ1-6,TGTGCCAGCAGCCGGACAGGGGTGACCCTCCACTTT,CASSRTGVTLHF
TRBD1,TRBV6-1,-,TRBJ2-3,TGTGCCAGCAGTGGTCTATGGACAGGTGGCACAGATACGCAGTATTTT,CASSGLWTGGTDTQYF
TRBD2,TRBV7-3,-,TRBJ2-7,TGTGCCAGCAGCTTAAGCGGGGGACTACCGGATACCGAGCAGTACTTC,CASSLSGGLPDTEQYF
-,TRBV10-2,once,TRBJ1-3,TGCGCCAGCAGTGAGATCCCAGGGAGCGAAAACACCATATATTTT,CASSEIPGSENTIYF
TRBD1,TRBV7-9,-,TRBJ2-7,TGTGCCAGCAGCTTGACAGGGGTTCGCTACGAGCAGTACTTC,CASSLTGVRYEQYF
-,TRBV6-5,-,TRBJ1-1,TGTGCCAGCAGTTACAGAGGAGAAGCTTTCTTT,CASSYRGEAFF
-,TRBV11-2,-,TRBJ2-1,TGTGCCAGCACACCTGTATCCGGGTCCTCCTACAATGAGCAGTTCTTC,CASTPVSGSSYNEQFF
-,TRBV18,-,TRBJ1-3,TGTGCCAGCTCACCTGGCGAAGCCAGAATCTCTGGAAACACCATATATTTT,CASSPGEARISGNTIYF
-,TRBV6-6,-,TRBJ1-6,TGTGCCAGCAGTTACTCGGAATCACCCCTCCACTTT,CASSYSESPLHF
-,TRBV7-2,-,TRBJ2-1,TGTGCCAGCAGCTCTGTTGGGGTGGGCCCTAATCTCAATGAGCAGTTCTTC,CASSSVGVGPNLNEQFF
-,TRBV10-1,-,TRBJ2-3,TGCGCCAGCAGTGAGAGCCAGAATACGCAGTATTTT,CASSESQNTQYF
TRBD1,TRBV29-1,once,TRBJ1-1,TGCAGCGTATCGATCTACAGGGGCACTGAAGCTTTCTTT,CSVSIYRGTEAFF
TRBD2,TRBV14,-,TRBJ2-5,TGTGCCAGCAGCTATCTTCTAGCGGGGGGACAAGAGACCCAGTACTTC,CASSYLLAGGQETQYF
-,TRBV2,-,TRBJ1-1,TGTGCCAGCAGGGAACAGCAAGCTTTCTTT,CASREQQAFF
TRBD2,TRBV7-2,once,TRBJ2-3,TGTGCCAGCAGCGCGACTAGCGGGGTACAGTATTTT,CASSATSGVQYF
TRBD1,TRBV5-1,-,TRBJ2-7,TGCGCCAGCAGCCGACCCGGGACAGGGATCTACGAGCAGTACTTC,CASSRPGTGIYEQYF
-,TRBV10-3,-,TRBJ2-7,TGTGCCATCAGTGAGTCGCATAGGGAATATCAGTACTTC,CAISESHREYQYF
-,TRBV4-1,-,TRBJ1-3,TGCGCCAGCAGCCAAGGCGAGTGGCACACCATATATTTT,CASSQGEWHTIYF
-,TRBV30,-,TRBJ2-7,TGTGCCTGGAGCGCCGAGGCCGGGCCCTACGAGCAGTACTTC,CAWSAEAGPYEQYF
TRBD2,TRBV9,-,TRBJ2-5,TGTGCCAGCAGCGTTGACAGCGGGGGGGCCGGAGAGACCCAGTACTTC,CASSVDSGGAGETQYF
-,TRBV30,-,TRBJ2-7,TGTGCCTGGAGTGTAGGGGGAGGATCCCCCTACGAGCAGTACTTC,CAWSVGGGSPYEQYF
-,TRBV4-3,-,TRBJ2-7,TGCGCCAGCAGCCAAGAGTGGTCGGAAGCGAGCTCCTACGAGCAGTACTTC,CASSQEWSEASSYEQYF
-,TRBV14,once,TRBJ2-4,TGTGCCAGCAGCCAAGCAGGAGGAGGCAAAAACATTCAGTACTTC,CASSQAGGGKNIQYF
TRBD2,TRBV7-3,-,TRBJ2-7,TGTGCCAGCAGCTTTCGCGGGGGGGCCACCTACGAGCAGTACTTC,CASSFRGGATYEQYF
-,TRBV6-5,-,TRBJ1-1,TGTGCCAGCAGTTCTTGGGGAAGGGGGAACACTGAAGCTTTCTTT,CASSSWGRGNTEAFF
TRBD2,TRBV29-1,once,TRBJ2-5,TGCAGCGTTGCGGCTAGCGGGGGGTCCCCGTACCAAGAGACCCAGTACTTC,CSVAASGGSPYQETQYF
-,TRBV4-3,-,TRBJ2-1,TGCGCCAGCAGCCAAGGGGCGGGCTCGGGTAATGAGCAGTTCTTC,CASSQGAGSGNEQFF
-,TRBV30,-,TRBJ2-7,TGTGCCTGGAGGGGGGACCGATCCTACGAGCAGTACTTC,CAWRGDRSYEQYF
-,TRBV2,-,TRBJ2-3,TGTGCCAGCAGTGTTTTGACAGGACCCACAGATACGCAGTATTTT,CASSVLTGPTDTQYF
-,TRBV28,-,TRBJ1-5,TGTGCCAGCAGCCCAGGGACTCATAGCAATCAGCCCCAGCATTTT,CASSPGTHSNQPQHF